One T cell receptor (beta chain) is described in this entry. The antigen is not known. The sample comes from a study of CD8+ T cells in alopecia areata. The study's findings and limits: Lesional scalp displayed greater clonality than normal scalp, most notably in alopecia totalis/universalis.

Specimens obtained from alopecia areata patients comprised lesional scalp punch biopsies and peripheral blood. RNA extraction was followed by reverse transcription into cDNA, which acted as the sequencing template. Using immunoSEQ multiplex PCR, the repertoire was profiled, and TCRdb retains in-frame clones only, with some absent. The sample lists approximately 11,000 clones; 50% to 60% were seen once. Germline CDR1 reads MGHRA; CDR2 reads YSYEKL. The CDR3 covers 13 residues. Between the trimmed V and J ends, which lost 5 bases and 4 bases, there was a span of 9 bases. The sample comprised skin. This clonotype was sampled from a human donor with alopecia areata. The rearrangement links TRBV4-1 to TRBJ2-1; the D is unclear. CDR3: CASSTRLYNEQFF. The CDR3, as DNA: TGCGCCAGCAGCACTCGACTGTACAATGAGCAGTTCTTC.